What follows are 11 T cell receptor beta chains derived from one specimen sequenced in a study of cytomegalovirus exposure and HLA in healthy donors. Vbeta (60) and Jbeta (13) primers were used in the PCR. Sequencing used immunoSEQ multiplex PCR; TCRdb keeps in-frame clones, though not all of them. There are approximately 110,000 clones in the sample, with about 3.5% held by the top ten. Sequencing used PBMCs. Receptors were obtained from a young man in good health and CMV-seronegative.

The chain has TRBV5-6 and TRBJ2-7, with TRBD2 matching over 7 bases. The CDR3 loop spans 15 amino acids. Losses at the gene ends were 4 bases for V and 1 base for J; bases not matched to a gene: 8. CDR1 is SGHDT, CDR2 YYEEEE, per germline. The CDR3 sequence: CASSDESSGSYEQYF. CDR3 bases: TGTGCCAGCAGCGACGAGTCTAGCGGATCCTACGAGCAGTACTTC.

The chain uses TRBV12-5 and TRBJ1-2; D is ambiguous. Germline values: CDR1 LGHNT, CDR2 FRNRAP. This CDR3 region has 13 residues. V lost 5 bases and J lost 8, with 15 bases in between. The CDR3 loop is CASGLVAGGGYTF. The DNA of the CDR3 is TGTGCTAGTGGTCTAGTAGCGGGCGGCGGCTACACCTTC.

The chain recombines TRBV7-9 with TRBJ2-7; 8 bases agree with TRBD1. The CDR3 runs 15 residues. V was clipped by 1 base and J by 4 bases; unmatched bases: 6. CDR1 and CDR2 (germline): SEHNR, FQNEAQ (reference sequence). CDR3 DNA sequence: TGTGCCAGCAGCTTAGTGCAGGGGGCGAGGTACGAGCAGTACTTC. This sequence encodes CASSLVQGARYEQYF.

V and J are TRBV5-1 and TRBJ2-2, with a tentative D call TRBD1 (5 bases). V was pared by 0 bases and J by 1 base, with 10 bases between. CDR3 length: 16 amino acids. CDR1 is SGHRS and CDR2 is YFSETQ in the germline V gene. CDR3 sequence reads: CASSLADTRNTGELFF. The CDR3 DNA is TGCGCCAGCAGCTTGGCGGACACAAGGAACACCGGGGAGCTGTTTTTT. Variable domain in full (rest from reference TRBV5-1 and TRBJ2-2): KAGVTQTPRYLIKTRGQQVTLSCSPISGHRSVSWYQQTPGQGLQFLFEYFSETQRNKGNFPGRFSGRQFSNSRSEMNVSTLELGDSALYLCASSLADTRNTGELFFGEGSRLTVL.

V gene TRBV9 combines with J gene TRBJ1-3; no clear D. Trimming took off 0 bases at V and 0 bases at J, with 10 bases between the two ends. The CDR3 is made up of 16 amino acids. Per the germline V gene, CDR1 is SGDLS and CDR2 is YYNGEE. CDR3 sequence reads: CASSVAGQISGNTIYF. The CDR3 nucleotides read TGTGCCAGCAGCGTAGCTGGCCAAATCTCTGGAAACACCATATATTTT. Using reference TRBV9 and TRBJ1-3 for the parts outside the CDR3, the full variable domain is DSGVTQTPKHLITATGQRVTLRCSPRSGDLSVYWYQQSLDQGLQFLIQYYNGEERAKGNILERFSAQQFPDLHSELNLSSLELGDSALYFCASSVAGQISGNTIYFGEGSWLTVV.

The chain employs TRBV28 and TRBJ1-2; tentatively, D is TRBD1 (5 bases). The V gene lost 4 bases and the J gene lost 6 bases, with 12 bases spanning the gap. Germline V gives CDR1 MDHEN, CDR2 SYDVKM. This CDR3 has 13 amino acids. CDR3 nucleotides: TGTGCCAGCAGTTCGGATTGGGGCCATGGCTACACCTTC. Residues: CASSSDWGHGYTF.

This chain joins TRBV4-1 and TRBJ2-2, with D maybe TRBD1 (5 bases). The germline gives CDR1 MGHRA, CDR2 YSYEKL. The CDR3 is made up of 18 amino acids. V dropped 4 bases and J dropped 5 bases, with 23 bases sitting between them. Here the CDR3 reads CASSRLAQGRISTGELFF. The CDR3 DNA is TGCGCCAGCAGCCGATTGGCCCAGGGAAGGATTTCAACCGGGGAGCTGTTTTTT.

The gene calls are TRBV29-1 and TRBJ2-3; TRBD1 aligns across 8 bases. Germline values: CDR1 SQVTM, CDR2 ANQGSEA. CDR3 length: 15 amino acids. V shed 4 bases and J 4 bases; nucleotides not matched to a gene: 10. The CDR3 DNA reads TGCAGCGTTGGGAGGCAGGGGGCCATATCAGATACGCAGTATTTT. It encodes CSVGRQGAISDTQYF.

In DNA form, the CDR3 reads TGCGCCAGCAGCTTGGCCGGACAGGGAGGTGGCTACACCTTC. Protein product: CASSLAGQGGGYTF. The gene calls are TRBV5-1 and TRBJ1-2; 8 nucleotides agree with TRBD1. This CDR3 has 14 residues. CDR1 is SGHRS and CDR2 is YFSETQ in the germline V gene. V lost 0 bases, J lost 7 bases, and 5 bases stayed unmatched.

The chain couples TRBV6-6 to TRBJ1-1; 7 nucleotides align to TRBD1. There are 14 residues in the CDR3. The germline CDR1 and CDR2 sequences are MNHNY and SVGAGI (reference sequence). V was pared by 4 bases and J by 0 bases, with 2 bases of the junction left unmatched. The CDR3 region has the DNA TGTGCCAGCAGTTTAGGGGGCGTGAACACTGAAGCTTTCTTT. Translation: CASSLGGVNTEAFF.

CDR3 loop: CASTWGVSGNTIYF. The CDR3 DNA is TGTGCCAGTACTTGGGGAGTCTCTGGAAACACCATATATTTT. V gene TRBV19 combines with J gene TRBJ1-3; no reliable D call. Between the trimmed V and J ends, which lost 7 bases and 0 bases, there was a span of 10 bases. Germline V gene data show CDR1 as LNHDA and CDR2 as SQIVND (reference sequence). This CDR3 is 14 amino acids long.